This TCR beta chain appears in the sequencing data of a study of beta chain features in type 1 diabetes. General study findings and limits: The study found moderately but significantly shorter TCRB CDR3s in all four CD4+ subsets of Type 1 diabetes patients.

This clone was counted a single time. The target antigen is unknown. The CDR3 length is 16 residues. The V gene's germline CDR1 is SGHTA and CDR2 FQGTGA. V shed 5 bases, J shed 1 base, and the junction held 9 bases outside the gene matches. Expressed TCRB transcripts were sequenced, since all the RNA that had been isolated was reverse transcribed. Produced via immunoSEQ multiplex PCR; TCRdb's table is partial and in-frame only. The sample has approximately 600,000 clones, roughly 12% seen once; the top ten hold over 0.1%. The source of this sequence is a young man with type 1 diabetes. The chain links TRBV7-3 to TRBJ2-5; 8 bases agree with TRBD1. The sequenced sample was naive CD4+ T cells from blood. The CDR3 DNA reads as TGTGCCAGCAGCCCGACAGGGGAAGAGTCCCAAGAGACCCAGTACTTC. Translated: CASSPTGEESQETQYF.